This T cell receptor (beta chain) comes out of a study of CD8+ T cells in alopecia areata. In the study overall: Skin-grafted 7-10-week-old female C3H/HeJ mice received tissue from roughly 6-13-month-old C3H/HeJ donors with spontaneous alopecia. Study-wide findings and caveats: Lesional tissue from the scalp (especially in alopecia totalis/universalis) showed higher clonality than normal scalp. Patients shared TCRs less clearly than mice did, possibly owing to HLA.

Germline lookup yields CDR1 SNHLY and CDR2 FYNGKV (reference sequence). V lost 9 bases to trimming and J lost 3 bases; unmatched junction nucleotides: 0. This CDR3 comprises 13 residues. The pooled cutaneous lymph node cells were sorted using several markers (CD4, CD8alpha, NKG2D, NKG2ACE and others). Extracted RNA was reverse transcribed into cDNA, the sequencing template. Repertoires were generated with immunoSEQ multiplex PCR, while TCRdb's copy carries only in-frame clones and drops some. The table lists under 350,000 clones, with no singletons. This clone came up a few times. Its antigen is unknown. Genes and germline come from the mouse. The CDR3 end falls 4 residues outside the read, so it is completed with the germline J gene.

The clonotype was recovered from a C3H/HeJ mouse with alopecia areata. Mouse strain MHC haplotype: H2-k. The rearrangement joins TRBV3 to TRBJ2-5, with 13 bases aligning to TRBD2. The material sequenced was CD4+ T cells sorted from a lymph node. CDR3 bases read: TGTGCCAGGGGACTGGGGGGGCAAGAC. It is translated as CARGLGGQD. The CDR3 reads in full as CARGLGGQDTQYF.